Listed below are T cell receptor beta chains from one sample, sequenced in a study of T cell responses to AZD1222 COVID-19 vaccine. Clones were sequenced by immunoSEQ multiplex PCR, and TCRdb holds only the in-frame ones, with some missing. The profile shows 150,000 to 250,000 clones, roughly 90% of them singletons. Sequencing used peripheral blood, obtained 28 days after the second AZD1222 dose. The receptors derive from an adult who received the AZD1222 COVID-19 vaccine. Both conserved end residues are part of each CDR3. The D gene is left open where the match is weak. Rows give clone size only sometimes, using once, few, many, or a class for an expanded clone.

TRBV11-2,.,.,TRBJ2-7,CASRLLPGQSYEQYF,TGTGCCAGCAGACTATTGCCGGGACAAAGCTACGAGCAGTACTTC
TRBV30,.,.,TRBJ1-2,CAWSALYGYTF,TGTGCCTGGAGTGCCCTTTATGGCTACACCTTC
TRBV19,.,.,TRBJ1-1,CASSIGVVGTEAFF,TGTGCCAGTAGTATTGGAGTCGTGGGCACTGAAGCTTTCTTT
TRBV5-6,.,.,TRBJ1-2,CASSLERGGRSAAGGYTF,TGTGCCAGCAGCTTGGAGAGGGGTGGCAGGTCCGCTGCGGGTGGCTACACCTTC
TRBV28,once,.,TRBJ2-7,CASSGHYGSYEQYF,TGTGCCAGCAGTGGACATTATGGCTCCTACGAGCAGTACTTC
TRBV19,.,.,TRBJ1-2,CASSIEGTLYGYTF,TGTGCCAGTAGTATAGAAGGGACGCTCTATGGCTACACCTTC
TRBV30,.,.,TRBJ1-6,CAWSPWGRFNSPLHF,TGTGCCTGGAGTCCGTGGGGGCGATTTAATTCACCCCTCCACTTT
TRBV28,.,TRBD1,TRBJ2-1,CATDRAYNEQFF,TGTGCCACGGACAGGGCCTACAATGAGCAGTTCTTC
TRBV28,.,.,TRBJ1-5,CASSLSRGLEPQHF,TGTGCCAGCAGTTTATCCAGGGGTTTAGAGCCCCAGCATTTT
TRBV6-6,.,.,TRBJ2-7,CASSSGDYEQYF,TGTGCCAGCAGCAGCGGTGATTACGAGCAGTACTTC
TRBV6-2/TRBV6-3,.,TRBD1,TRBJ2-7,CASSTRTGGDGSLFAQYF,TGTGCCAGCAGTACGCGGACAGGGGGGGACGGGTCGCTATTCGCGCAGTACTTC
TRBV7-9,.,.,TRBJ2-7,CASSLFGQRGGEQYF,TGTGCCAGCAGCTTATTCGGGCAGAGGGGAGGCGAGCAGTACTTC
TRBV4-1,.,.,TRBJ1-2,CASSQDHGGLSGYTF,TGCGCCAGCAGCCAAGATCACGGGGGTCTGTCAGGCTACACCTTC
TRBV19,.,TRBD2,TRBJ2-4,CASSIGTSKNIQYF,TGTGCCAGTAGTATAGGGACTAGCAAAAACATTCAGTACTTC
TRBV18,.,TRBD2,TRBJ2-7,CASSPGLAGAGEQYF,TGTGCCAGCTCACCTGGACTAGCGGGGGCGGGCGAGCAGTACTTC
TRBV11-3,.,.,TRBJ2-1,CASSPGGSYNEQFF,TGTGCCAGCAGCCCTGGGGGCTCCTACAATGAGCAGTTCTTC
TRBV6-8,.,.,TRBJ1-5,CASKAGQSNQPQHF,TGTGCCAGCAAGGCAGGGCAAAGCAATCAGCCCCAGCATTTT
TRBV5-4,.,TRBD1,TRBJ1-2,CASTQVGTGAPRYGYTF,TGTGCCAGCACCCAGGTTGGGACAGGGGCCCCCCGGTATGGCTACACCTTC
TRBV15,.,.,TRBJ1-2,CATSKGRLGNYGYTF,TGTGCCACCAGCAAAGGGCGGTTGGGCAACTATGGCTACACCTTC
TRBV7-9,.,TRBD1,TRBJ1-4,CASGQAPNEKLFF,TGTGCCAGCGGACAGGCTCCTAATGAAAAACTGTTTTTT
TRBV10-3,once,TRBD2,TRBJ2-1,CASGRGGRYNEQFF,TGTGCCTCTGGTCGCGGGGGGCGCTACAATGAGCAGTTCTTC
TRBV7-6,once,TRBD2,TRBJ2-5,CASSLAFGAGSETQYF,TGTGCCAGCAGCTTAGCGTTCGGAGCGGGATCGGAGACCCAGTACTTC
TRBV7-8,.,.,TRBJ1-2,CASRPTGTVYGYTF,TGTGCCAGCCGCCCGACGGGGACCGTCTATGGCTACACCTTC
TRBV9,.,TRBD1,TRBJ1-4,CASSVGDRDNEKLFF,TGTGCCAGCAGCGTTGGGGACAGGGACAATGAAAAACTGTTTTTT
TRBV29-1,once,.,TRBJ2-1,CSVWAGEQFF,TGCAGCGTGTGGGCGGGTGAGCAGTTCTTC
TRBV4-1,.,.,TRBJ1-1,CASSQVGGLNTEAFF,TGCGCCAGCAGCCAAGTGGGGGGATTGAACACTGAAGCTTTCTTT
TRBV9,once,.,TRBJ1-1,CASSVGTGRDTEAFF,TGTGCCAGCAGCGTAGGTACAGGGCGGGACACTGAAGCTTTCTTT
TRBV5-4,.,.,TRBJ1-1,CASSRSRGGTEAFF,TGTGCCAGCAGCCGGTCCAGAGGGGGCACTGAAGCTTTCTTT
TRBV11-2,.,.,TRBJ1-3,CASSFQGQEGNTIYF,TGTGCCAGCAGCTTCCAGGGACAAGAAGGAAACACCATATATTTT
TRBV3-1/TRBV3-2,.,.,TRBJ1-5,CASSQREGPQHF,TGTGCCAGCAGTCAAAGAGAGGGGCCCCAGCATTTT
TRBV9,.,.,TRBJ2-7,CASRPGWNEQYF,TGTGCCAGCCGGCCGGGATGGAACGAGCAGTACTTC
TRBV4-1,few,.,TRBJ1-6,CASSQELGREPLHF,TGCGCCAGCAGCCAAGAACTCGGCCGTGAGCCCCTCCACTTT
TRBV6-5,.,.,TRBJ2-7,CASSYTMGASGYEQYF,TGTGCCAGCAGTTACACGATGGGGGCTAGCGGCTACGAGCAGTACTTC
TRBV28,.,.,TRBJ2-1,CASSFSRPIGNEQFF,TGTGCCAGCAGTTTTTCCCGGCCTATCGGCAATGAGCAGTTCTTC
TRBV12-3/TRBV12-4,once,.,TRBJ2-7,CASSIGVYEQYF,TGTGCCAGCAGTATTGGGGTCTACGAGCAGTACTTC
TRBV19,.,TRBD2,TRBJ2-3,CASRRLAGAIATDTQYF,TGTGCCAGTAGGCGACTAGCGGGAGCCATCGCCACAGATACGCAGTATTTT
TRBV9,.,.,TRBJ2-7,CASSHGGGALYEQYF,TGTGCCAGCAGCCACGGAGGCGGCGCGTTGTACGAGCAGTACTTC
TRBV6-5,once,TRBD1,TRBJ1-5,CASRGQGWNQPQHF,TGTGCCAGCAGAGGACAGGGGTGGAATCAGCCCCAGCATTTT
TRBV30,few,.,TRBJ1-2,CAWSVRAGTSNYGYTF,TGTGCCTGGAGTGTACGTGCAGGGACATCTAACTATGGCTACACCTTC